This TCR beta chain was identified in a study of blood T cell repertoires in COVID-19. Study in general: From the United States, Italy and Spain came samples of acute and convalescent COVID-19. The analysed material was cDNA or gDNA that came from T cells, B-cell-depleted T cells, or PBMCs.

Per the original methods: Cell counts per sample came from amplifying reference gene primers. Using immunoSEQ multiplex PCR, the repertoire was profiled, and TCRdb retains in-frame clones only, with some absent. V and J calls plus clone size are reproduced from that table; the DNA served to infer D and trimming. The sample carries 170,000 or so clones, almost 80% recorded once. The V end lost 5 bases, the J end lost 1 base, and 9 bases lay between the germline ends. This CDR3 has 13 amino acids. Germline assignment: CDR1 SQVTM and CDR2 ANQGSEA. The sample consisted of peripheral blood. The source of this sequence is a woman aged 70 to 79 with acute or convalescent COVID-19. The chain joins TRBV29-1 to TRBJ1-5; D may be TRBD1 (5 bases). The CDR3: CSVQGMSNQPQHF. Here the CDR3 DNA reads TGCAGCGTTCAGGGCATGAGCAATCAGCCCCAGCATTTT.